This T cell receptor (beta chain) stems from a study of HIV-infected patients and healthy controls. Reverse transcription used 450 to 650 ng RNA and constant-region primers for alpha and beta. Alpha and beta chain libraries were made separately by chain-specific third strand synthesis with multiplexing indices. From the 5' RACE reads, TCRdb called clonotypes with MiXCR, one entry per CDR3 protein. The table has under 20,000 distinct CDR3 sequences, 9.4% seen once; the top ten hold roughly 5.3%. V was pared by 4 bases and J by 1 base, with 10 bases between. The CDR3 is 14 residues long. Germline V gives CDR1 MNHEY, CDR2 SVGAGI. The repertoire came from unfractionated whole blood and reflected all unsorted peripheral T cells. This clonotype was recorded many times. The antigen is undetermined. Study-level results: Compared with untreated HIV+ repertoires, healthy controls showed roughly threefold more distinct CDR3s and higher Shannon diversity. Healthy controls carried many MAIT alpha-chain CDR3s, while HIV+ repertoires had few.

This TCR was sampled from an adult in good health. This chain links TRBV6-5 with TRBJ1-2; tentative D call: TRBD1 (5 bases). The sample was blood. CDR3 residues: CASSWDPYNYGYTF. In nucleotides, the CDR3 is TGTGCCAGCAGTTGGGACCCATATAACTATGGCTACACCTTC.